The clone carrying this T cell receptor (beta chain) was recorded many times. Its antigen is unidentified. The source of the PBMCs was about 10 ml of fresh peripheral blood. This record belongs to a study of T cells in Graves' hyperthyroidism and ophthalmopathy. Whole-study results and caveats: Ophthalmopathy got predicted by the model a median about six months before its onset. In the analysis, a 13 V-J model separated ophthalmopathy from stable hyperthyroidism. Most thyroid clonotypes that were expanded above 0.001 also turned up in blood.

Amplified regions were TCR beta CDR3 sequences from RNA transcripts. Carried out on the TCR CDR3, a first-round RT-PCR used the HTBI primer set. In TCRdb, the multiplex PCR reads were re-called with MiXCR into one record per CDR3 protein. This table holds 410,000 or so distinct CDR3 sequences, about 15% found once. The CDR3 is 15 residues long. J lost 4 bases, V lost 4 bases, and 7 bases had no gene match. Germline loops: CDR1 LGHDT, CDR2 YNNKEL (reference sequence). The receptor comes from a man aged 18 to 29 with Graves' ophthalmopathy. This chain connects TRBV3-1 to TRBJ2-5, with TRBD1 matching over 9 bases. Sequencing used blood. The CDR3 nucleotides read TGTGCCAGCAGCCGCCGGACAGGGGATAGAGAGACCCAGTACTTC. This codes for CASSRRTGDRETQYF.